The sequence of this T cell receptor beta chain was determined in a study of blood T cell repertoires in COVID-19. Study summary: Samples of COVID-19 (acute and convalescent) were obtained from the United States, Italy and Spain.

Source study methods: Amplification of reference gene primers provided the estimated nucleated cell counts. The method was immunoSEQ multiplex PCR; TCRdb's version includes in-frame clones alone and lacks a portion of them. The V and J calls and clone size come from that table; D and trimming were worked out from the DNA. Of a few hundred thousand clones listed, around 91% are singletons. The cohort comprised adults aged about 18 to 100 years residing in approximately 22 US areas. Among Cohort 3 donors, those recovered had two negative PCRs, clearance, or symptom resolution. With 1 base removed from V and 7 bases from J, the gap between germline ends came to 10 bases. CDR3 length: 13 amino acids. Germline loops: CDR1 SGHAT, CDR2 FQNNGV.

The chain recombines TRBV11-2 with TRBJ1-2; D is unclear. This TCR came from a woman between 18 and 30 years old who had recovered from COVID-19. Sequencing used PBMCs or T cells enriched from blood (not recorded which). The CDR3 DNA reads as TGTGCCAGCAGCTTAGCATCACCGGTTGGCTACACCTTC. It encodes CASSLASPVGYTF.